The 24 T cell receptor beta chains below come from one sample, sequenced in a study of T cells in Graves' hyperthyroidism and ophthalmopathy. Researchers took RNA transcripts and amplified the TCR beta CDR3 regions from them. HTBI primers were employed in a first-round RT-PCR of the TCR CDR3. MiXCR, applied by TCRdb to the multiplex PCR reads, yields one record per CDR3 protein. Among around 500,000 distinct CDR3 sequences, 16% were seen once, and the ten largest hold around 28%. Sequencing input: blood. The receptors shown here come from a woman aged 25 to 39 with Graves' ophthalmopathy.

Many counts were recorded for this clonotype. This chain links TRBV28 with TRBJ2-1; no firm D call. CDR1 is MDHEN, CDR2 SYDVKM, per germline. This CDR3 is built from 11 residues. Trimming took 7 bases from V and 4 from J, leaving 5 bases between them. The DNA for the CDR3 is TGTGCCAGCATCCTTTACAATGAGCAGTTCTTC. This codes for CASILYNEQFF. The full variable domain, completed using reference TRBV28 and TRBJ2-1, is DVKVTQSSRYLVKRTGEKVFLECVQDMDHENMFWYRQDPGLGLRLIYFSYDVKMKEKGDIPEGYSVSREKKERFSLILESASTNQTSMYLCASILYNEQFFGPGTRLTVL.

With respect to this clonotype: A single base separates this from a much larger clone, so it may be a read error. The chain joins TRBV5-6 to TRBJ1-1; possible D gene TRBD1, 6 bases. V was shortened by 10 bases and J by 6 bases, with 22 bases between the two germline ends. Germline loops: CDR1 SGHDT, CDR2 YYEEEE. The length of the CDR3 is 14 residues. Here the CDR3 reads CAGIKRGVLSEAFF. DNA for the CDR3: TGTGCCGGCATCAAGAGGGGGGTTTTATCTGAAGCTTTCTTT.

This clonotype was observed many times. V usage is TRBV7-9 and J usage is TRBJ2-7; maybe TRBD1 (6 bases). Germline V gene data show CDR1 as SEHNR and CDR2 as FQNEAQ (reference sequence). This CDR3 is built from 12 residues. V lost 4 bases and J 7 bases, leaving 11 bases between the germline ends. DNA for the CDR3: TGTGCCAGCAGCTCTCAGGGGTGGGAGCAGTACTTC. Translating gives CASSSQGWEQYF.

The rearrangement uses TRBV5-1 and TRBJ2-1; TRBD2 matches at 13 bases. There are 17 residues in the CDR3. The ends lost 0 bases at V and 3 bases at J; junction bases unmatched: 3. Germline-derived CDR1 and CDR2 are SGHRS and YFSETQ. CDR3 bases: TGCGCCAGCAGCTTGGGGACTAGCGGGAGAAACTACAATGAGCAGTTCTTC. Protein sequence: CASSLGTSGRNYNEQFF.

This clonotype was counted between two and nine times. The genes are TRBV7-6 and TRBJ2-1; D gene ambiguous. V dropped 1 base and J dropped 8 bases, with 9 bases sitting between them. Per the germline V gene, CDR1 is SGHVS and CDR2 is FNYEAQ. This CDR3 has 13 residues. The CDR3 protein is CASSLGSSDEQFF. CDR3 coding DNA: TGTGCCAGCAGCTTAGGCAGTTCGGATGAGCAGTTCTTC.

The chain has TRBV20-1 and TRBJ1-4; 8 bases agree with TRBD1. Germline CDR1 is DFQATT and CDR2 is SNEGSKA (reference sequence). This CDR3 is 14 amino acids long. V was clipped by 3 bases and J by 6 bases; unmatched bases: 6. The CDR3 DNA follows: TGCAGTGCTAGCCGGGACAGGACGTATGAAAAACTGTTTTTT. Its translation: CSASRDRTYEKLFF.

This clonotype was picked up many times. CDR3 in DNA: TGTGCCAGCAGTTTCGGACCCGAGGGGGAGACCCAGTACTTC. Translating gives CASSFGPEGETQYF. The genes are TRBV12-3 or TRBV12-4 and TRBJ2-5; D might be TRBD1 or TRBD2, each matching 5 bases. This CDR3 is built from 14 residues. The ends were cut back, 3 bases at V and 5 bases at J, with 13 bases in the middle.

The chain joins TRBV15 to TRBJ2-1; 12 bases are a match to TRBD1. The CDR3 consists of 19 residues. V gave up 1 base and J gave up 6 bases; unmatched junction bases: 13. Germline V lookup: CDR1 LNHNV, CDR2 YYDKDF (reference sequence). CDR3: CATSRAQPGQGAPGNEQFF. CDR3 nucleotide sequence: TGTGCCACCAGCAGAGCTCAACCGGGACAGGGGGCTCCTGGCAATGAGCAGTTCTTC.

In this sample, this clonotype turned up many times. The CDR3 protein is CASSPRDSKDTQYF. The CDR3, as DNA: TGTGCCAGCAGTCCCCGGGACTCGAAAGATACGCAGTATTTT. V is TRBV28 and J is TRBJ2-3; weak D call: TRBD2 (6 bases). Germline CDR1 is MDHEN and CDR2 is SYDVKM. The ends were cut back, 5 bases at V and 5 bases at J, with 14 bases in the middle. This CDR3 contains 14 residues.

The chain carries TRBV30 and TRBJ2-2, with 9 bases that match TRBD2. After removal of 0 bases from V and 6 bases from J, the junction contained 2 bases not matched to a gene. Germline CDR1 is GTSNPN and CDR2 is SVGIG (reference sequence). The CDR3 has 14 amino acids. The CDR3 protein is CAWSVQREAGELFF. DNA for the CDR3: TGTGCCTGGAGTGTACAGCGGGAGGCCGGGGAGCTGTTTTTT.

This clonotype was seen many times. The chain links TRBV7-2 to TRBJ2-7, with 11 bases that match TRBD2. The CDR3 consists of 17 residues. Germline-derived CDR1 and CDR2 are SGHTA and FQGNSA. With 2 bases clipped from V and 7 bases from J, the junction kept 13 bases outside the gene matches. The CDR3 sequence: CASSLYTSGSGRGEQYF. The CDR3 DNA reads TGTGCCAGCAGCTTATACACTAGCGGGAGTGGGCGAGGGGAGCAGTACTTC. Drawing the rest from reference TRBV7-2 and TRBJ2-7, the complete variable domain is GAGVSQSPSNKVTEKGKDVELRCDPISGHTALYWYRQSLGQGLEFLIYFQGNSAPDKSGLPSDRFSAERTGGSVSTLTIQRTQQEDSAVYLCASSLYTSGSGRGEQYFGPGTRLTVT.

This clonotype was observed a few times. This chain uses TRBV28 with TRBJ1-2; 7 bases match TRBD1. J lost 7 bases, V lost 7 bases, and 6 bases had no gene match. This CDR3 has 12 residues. Per the germline V gene, CDR1 is MDHEN and CDR2 is SYDVKM. DNA for the CDR3: TGTGCCAGCAACACAGGGGATGGTGGCTACACCTTC. Its protein product is CASNTGDGGYTF.

This clonotype was seen many times. This chain links TRBV3-1 with TRBJ1-1; unclear D gene. The CDR3 totals 13 residues. Trimming removed 0 bases at V and 4 bases at J, with 6 bases between. In germline, CDR1 is LGHDT, CDR2 YNNKEL (reference sequence). The CDR3: CASSQDKVTEAFF. In DNA form, the CDR3 reads TGTGCCAGCAGCCAAGATAAGGTCACTGAAGCTTTCTTT.

A few counts support this clonotype. V gene TRBV6-1 combines with J gene TRBJ1-2; possible D gene TRBD1, 5 bases. V was clipped by 11 bases and J by 2 bases, with 12 bases between them. Germline CDR1 reads MNHNS; CDR2 reads SASEGT. The CDR3 consists of 12 residues. The DNA for the CDR3 is TGTGCCGCAAAGGGGCCGAACTATGGCTACACCTTC. Its translation: CAAKGPNYGYTF.

At least ten counts were recorded for this clonotype. The chain links TRBV5-8 to TRBJ2-1; 11 positions agree with TRBD2. The CDR3 covers 16 residues. The V and J ends lost 0 bases and 4 bases, in that order; junction bases with no gene match: 3. Germline assignment: CDR1 SGHTS and CDR2 YDEGEE. The CDR3 loop reads CASSLDTSGGYNEQFF. In DNA, the CDR3 is TGTGCCAGCAGCTTGGATACTAGCGGGGGATACAATGAGCAGTTCTTC.

Points on this clonotype: One base away lies a much larger clone, so this may be a sequencing read error. The conserved closing phenylalanine or tryptophan is absent in this CDR3, likely reflecting a read error. The genes are TRBV7-2 and TRBJ2-7, with D perhaps being TRBD1 or TRBD2 (5 bases each). The CDR3 runs 15 residues. With 3 bases removed from V and 0 bases from J, the gap between germline ends came to 12 bases. Germline lookup yields CDR1 SGHTA and CDR2 FQGNSA. The DNA of the CDR3 is TGTGCCAGCAGCTTGTTCAGGGAGTTCTCCTACGAGCAGTACTTA. As protein: CASSLFREFSYEQYL.

This clonotype showed up many times. The chain is built from TRBV29-1 and TRBJ2-1; 11 bases agree with TRBD2. The length of the CDR3 is 16 residues. V lost 0 bases to trimming and J lost 2 bases; unmatched junction nucleotides: 3. The germline V gene encodes CDR1 SQVTM and CDR2 ANQGSEA. The CDR3 region has the DNA TGCAGCGTTGAAGACTTAGCGGGAGGGCCCTACAATGAGCAGTTCTTC. This gives the protein CSVEDLAGGPYNEQFF.

The table lists this clonotype with a few counts. This rearrangement joins TRBV13 to TRBJ2-2; the D gene is possibly TRBD2 (5 bases). V was clipped by 1 base and J by 3 bases, with 9 bases between them. The V gene's germline CDR1 is PRHDT and CDR2 FYEKMQ (reference sequence). This CDR3 spans 15 amino acids. CDR3 sequence (DNA): TGTGCCAGCAGCTTAGTGGGGAGAGACACCGGGGAGCTGTTTTTT. This encodes CASSLVGRDTGELFF.

This clonotype was counted a few times. The rearrangement joins TRBV28 to TRBJ2-3; D is uncertain. The V and J ends lost 8 bases and 8 bases respectively, with 23 bases between them. The CDR3 is 15 amino acids. Germline CDR1 reads MDHEN; CDR2 reads SYDVKM. CDR3 nucleotides: TGTGCCAGCTCCGTTCCTGTCGTCCCTCCCGGTACGCAGTATTTT. Translating it yields CASSVPVVPPGTQYF.

This clonotype was recorded at least ten times. The chain links TRBV12-3 or TRBV12-4 to TRBJ2-7; no firm D call. V was shortened by 4 bases and J by 4 bases, with 11 bases between the two germline ends. The CDR3 consists of 13 residues. The CDR3: CASSSPSHYEQYF. CDR3 DNA: TGTGCCAGCAGTTCGCCGTCCCATTACGAGCAGTACTTC.

This clonotype was found a few times. CDR3 loop: CASSLPVGEAFF. CDR3 sequence (DNA): TGTGCCAGCAGTCTACCCGTGGGTGAAGCTTTCTTT. The chain carries TRBV28 and TRBJ1-1; D remains ambiguous. V was trimmed by 5 bases and J by 7 bases, leaving 11 bases between them. CDR3 length: 12 amino acids. The germline CDR1 and CDR2 sequences are MDHEN and SYDVKM.

This clonotype was counted a few times. CDR3 nucleotides: TGTGCCAGCTCACCAACTATGGGGGGCCTGAACACCGGGGAGCTGTTTTTT. The encoded protein is CASSPTMGGLNTGELFF. This chain joins TRBV18 and TRBJ2-2; possibly TRBD1 or TRBD2 for D (6 bases each). Germline assignment: CDR1 KGHSH and CDR2 LQKENI. V lost 2 bases and J lost 1, with 14 bases in between. CDR3 length equals 17 residues.

This CDR3 reads CASSFGLAENTDTQYF. The CDR3, as DNA: TGTGCCAGTAGCTTCGGACTAGCGGAGAACACAGATACGCAGTATTTT. The rearrangement joins TRBV19 to TRBJ2-3; 10 bases map to TRBD2. The trim removed 6 bases at V and 2 bases at J, leaving 8 bases unmatched. The V gene's germline CDR1 is LNHDA and CDR2 SQIVND (reference sequence). This CDR3 comprises 16 residues.

This clonotype was observed a few times. V and J are TRBV6-1 and TRBJ2-2; no firm D call. Deletions cut 6 bases from V and 4 bases from J, with 6 bases between. The CDR3 is made up of 12 amino acids. Germline V lookup: CDR1 MNHNS, CDR2 SASEGT. The CDR3 is CASRAVTGELFF. In DNA form, the CDR3 reads TGTGCCAGCAGGGCGGTCACCGGGGAGCTGTTTTTT.